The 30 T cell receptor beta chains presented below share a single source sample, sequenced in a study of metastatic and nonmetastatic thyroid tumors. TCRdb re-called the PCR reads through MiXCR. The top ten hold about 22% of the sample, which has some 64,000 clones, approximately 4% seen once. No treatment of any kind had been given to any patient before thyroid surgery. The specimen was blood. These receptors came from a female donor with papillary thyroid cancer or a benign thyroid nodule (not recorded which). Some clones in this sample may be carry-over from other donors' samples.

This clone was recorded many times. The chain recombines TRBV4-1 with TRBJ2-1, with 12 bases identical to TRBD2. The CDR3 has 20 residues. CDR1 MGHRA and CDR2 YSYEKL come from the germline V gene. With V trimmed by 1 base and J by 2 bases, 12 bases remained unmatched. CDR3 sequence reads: CASSQATSGSYGAAYNEQFF. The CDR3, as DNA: TGCGCCAGCAGCCAAGCGACTAGCGGGAGTTATGGTGCGGCCTACAATGAGCAGTTCTTC.

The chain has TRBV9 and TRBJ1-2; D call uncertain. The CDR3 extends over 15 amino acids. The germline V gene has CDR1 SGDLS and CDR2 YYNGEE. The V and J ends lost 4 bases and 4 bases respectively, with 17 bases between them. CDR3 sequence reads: CASSFGPGPGYGYTF. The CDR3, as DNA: TGTGCCAGCAGCTTCGGGCCCGGCCCCGGCTATGGCTACACCTTC. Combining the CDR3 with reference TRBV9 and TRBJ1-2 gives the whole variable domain DSGVTQTPKHLITATGQRVTLRCSPRSGDLSVYWYQQSLDQGLQFLIQYYNGEERAKGNILERFSAQQFPDLHSELNLSSLELGDSALYFCASSFGPGPGYGYTFGSGTRLTVV.

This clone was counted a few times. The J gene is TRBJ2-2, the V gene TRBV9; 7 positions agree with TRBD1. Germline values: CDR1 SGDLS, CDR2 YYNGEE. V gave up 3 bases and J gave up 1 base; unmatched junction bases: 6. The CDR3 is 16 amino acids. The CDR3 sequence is CASSAQGQLNTGELFF. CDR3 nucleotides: TGTGCCAGCAGCGCCCAGGGACAGTTGAACACCGGGGAGCTGTTTTTT.

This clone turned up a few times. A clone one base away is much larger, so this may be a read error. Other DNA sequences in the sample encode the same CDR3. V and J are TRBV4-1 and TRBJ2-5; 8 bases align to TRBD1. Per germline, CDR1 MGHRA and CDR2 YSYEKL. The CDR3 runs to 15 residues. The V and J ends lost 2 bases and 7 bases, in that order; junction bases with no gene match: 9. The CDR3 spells CASSQSDRGSWTQYF. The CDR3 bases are TGCGCCAGCAGCCAATCAGACAGGGGATCATGGACCCAGTACTTC.

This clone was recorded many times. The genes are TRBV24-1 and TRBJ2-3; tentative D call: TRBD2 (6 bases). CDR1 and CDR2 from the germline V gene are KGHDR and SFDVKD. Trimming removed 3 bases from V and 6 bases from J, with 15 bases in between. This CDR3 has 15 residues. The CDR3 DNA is TGTGCCACCAGTGATCGCGGGGCCACTGGGGATACGCAGTATTTT. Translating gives CATSDRGATGDTQYF.

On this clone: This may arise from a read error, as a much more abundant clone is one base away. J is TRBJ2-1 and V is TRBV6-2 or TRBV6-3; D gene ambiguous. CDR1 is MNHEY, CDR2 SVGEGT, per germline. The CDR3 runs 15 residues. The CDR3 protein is CANSLNSSSYNEQFF. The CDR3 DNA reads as TGTGCCAACAGTCTGAATAGCTCTTCCTACAATGAGCAGTTCTTC.

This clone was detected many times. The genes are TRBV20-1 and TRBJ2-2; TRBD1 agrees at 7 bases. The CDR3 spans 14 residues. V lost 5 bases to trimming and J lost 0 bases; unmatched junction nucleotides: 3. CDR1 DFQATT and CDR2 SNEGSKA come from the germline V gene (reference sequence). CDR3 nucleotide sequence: TGCAGTGCTGCCGACAGGGCGAACACCGGGGAGCTGTTTTTT. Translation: CSAADRANTGELFF.

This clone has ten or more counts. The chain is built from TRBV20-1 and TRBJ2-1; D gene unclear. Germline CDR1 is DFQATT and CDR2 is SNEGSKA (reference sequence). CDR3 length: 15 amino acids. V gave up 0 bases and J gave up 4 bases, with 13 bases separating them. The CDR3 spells CSARDSARRYNEQFF. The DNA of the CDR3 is TGCAGTGCTAGAGATTCGGCTAGAAGGTACAATGAGCAGTTCTTC.

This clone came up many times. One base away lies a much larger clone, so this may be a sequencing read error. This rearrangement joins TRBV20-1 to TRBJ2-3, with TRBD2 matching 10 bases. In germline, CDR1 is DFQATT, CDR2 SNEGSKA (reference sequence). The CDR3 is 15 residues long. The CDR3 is CSRGTSESGTDTQYF. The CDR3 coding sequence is TGCAGCAGGGGGACTAGCGAGAGTGGGACAGATACGCAGTATTTT.

CDR3 in DNA: TGTGCCAGCAGCTTGTCATACGGGAACAATGAGCAGTTCTTC. Translating gives CASSLSYGNNEQFF. The V call is TRBV7-8, the J call TRBJ2-1; maybe TRBD2 (5 bases). Trimming cost V 3 bases and J 5 bases, with 11 bases left between them. The CDR3 runs 14 residues. Germline V gene lookup returns CDR1 SGHVS and CDR2 FQNEAQ.

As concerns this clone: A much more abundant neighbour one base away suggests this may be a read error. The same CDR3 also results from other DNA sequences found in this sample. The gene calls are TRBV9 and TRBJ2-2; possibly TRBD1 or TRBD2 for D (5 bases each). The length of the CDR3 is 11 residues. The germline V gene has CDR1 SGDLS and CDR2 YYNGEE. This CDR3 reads CASSQFRELFF. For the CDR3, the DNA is TGTGCCAGCAGCCAGTTCAGGGAGCTGTTCTTT.

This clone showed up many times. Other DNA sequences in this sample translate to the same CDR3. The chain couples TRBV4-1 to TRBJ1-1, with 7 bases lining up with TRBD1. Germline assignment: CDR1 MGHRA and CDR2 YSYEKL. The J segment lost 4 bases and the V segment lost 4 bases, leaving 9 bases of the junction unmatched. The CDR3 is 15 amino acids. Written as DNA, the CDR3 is TGCGCCAGCAGCCTAGGGGGCAACCGGCGCACTGAAGCTTTCTTT. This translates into CASSLGGNRRTEAFF.

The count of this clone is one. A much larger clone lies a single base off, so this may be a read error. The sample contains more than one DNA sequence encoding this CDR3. CDR3 nucleotide sequence: TGTGCCAGGAGCGGGGGATACGCAGGGAACAATGAGCAGTTCTTC. Translating gives CARSGGYAGNNEQFF. The rearrangement joins TRBV5-4 to TRBJ2-1, with 8 bases identical to TRBD2. The V segment lost 8 bases and the J segment 5 bases; nucleotides outside the gene matches: 12. The CDR3 has 15 residues. Germline CDR1 and CDR2: SGHNT and YYREEE (reference sequence).

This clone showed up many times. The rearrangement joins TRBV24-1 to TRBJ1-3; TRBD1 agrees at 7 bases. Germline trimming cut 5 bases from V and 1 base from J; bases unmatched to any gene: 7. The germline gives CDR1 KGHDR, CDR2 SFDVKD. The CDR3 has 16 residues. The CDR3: CATSAHDRVSGNTIYF. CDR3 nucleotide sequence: TGTGCCACCAGTGCCCACGACAGGGTATCTGGAAACACCATATATTTT.

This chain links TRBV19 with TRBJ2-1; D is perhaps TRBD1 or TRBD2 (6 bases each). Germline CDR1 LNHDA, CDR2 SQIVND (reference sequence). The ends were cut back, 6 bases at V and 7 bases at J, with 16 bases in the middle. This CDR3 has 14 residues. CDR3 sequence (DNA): TGTGCCAGTAGGACTAGAGGGGGAGGTAATGAGCAGTTCTTC. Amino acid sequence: CASRTRGGGNEQFF.

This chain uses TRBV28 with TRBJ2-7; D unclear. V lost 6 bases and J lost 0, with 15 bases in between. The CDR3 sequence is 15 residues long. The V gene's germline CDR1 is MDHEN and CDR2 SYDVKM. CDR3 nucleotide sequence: TGTGCCAGCAGCTACCTCGTGGGTAGCTCCTACGAGCAGTACTTC. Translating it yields CASSYLVGSSYEQYF.

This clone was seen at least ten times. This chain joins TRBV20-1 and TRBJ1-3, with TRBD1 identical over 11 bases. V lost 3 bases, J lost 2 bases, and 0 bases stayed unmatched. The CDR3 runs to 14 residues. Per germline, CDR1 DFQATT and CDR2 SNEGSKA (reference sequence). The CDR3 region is CSARDRGPGNTIYF. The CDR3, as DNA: TGCAGTGCTAGGGACAGGGGGCCTGGAAACACCATATATTTT.

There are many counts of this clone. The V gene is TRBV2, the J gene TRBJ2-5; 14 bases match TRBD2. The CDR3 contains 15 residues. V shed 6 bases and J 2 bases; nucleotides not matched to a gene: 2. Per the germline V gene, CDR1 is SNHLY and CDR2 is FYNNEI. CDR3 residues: CASRRLAGGQETQYF. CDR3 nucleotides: TGTGCCAGCAGGAGACTAGCGGGAGGGCAAGAGACCCAGTACTTC.

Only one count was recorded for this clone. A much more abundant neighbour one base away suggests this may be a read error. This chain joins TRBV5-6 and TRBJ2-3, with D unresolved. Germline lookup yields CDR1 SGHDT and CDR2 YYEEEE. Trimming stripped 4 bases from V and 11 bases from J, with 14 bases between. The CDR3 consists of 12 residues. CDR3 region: CASSRAFGQQYF. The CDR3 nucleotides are TGTGCCAGCAGCCGAGCCTTTGGTCAGCAGTATTTT.

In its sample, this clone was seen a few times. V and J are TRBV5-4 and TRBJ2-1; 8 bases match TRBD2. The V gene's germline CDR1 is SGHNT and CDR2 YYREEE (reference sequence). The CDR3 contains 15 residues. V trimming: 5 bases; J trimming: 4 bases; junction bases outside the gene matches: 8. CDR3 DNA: TGTGCCAGCAGACAACGGGAGGGCGGTTACAATGAGCAGTTCTTC. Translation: CASRQREGGYNEQFF.

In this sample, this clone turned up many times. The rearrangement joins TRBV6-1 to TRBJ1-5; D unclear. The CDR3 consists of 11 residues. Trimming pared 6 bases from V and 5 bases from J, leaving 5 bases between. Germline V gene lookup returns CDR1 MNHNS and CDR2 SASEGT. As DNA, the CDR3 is TGTGCCAGCAGGGGTGATCAGCCCCAGCATTTT. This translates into CASRGDQPQHF.

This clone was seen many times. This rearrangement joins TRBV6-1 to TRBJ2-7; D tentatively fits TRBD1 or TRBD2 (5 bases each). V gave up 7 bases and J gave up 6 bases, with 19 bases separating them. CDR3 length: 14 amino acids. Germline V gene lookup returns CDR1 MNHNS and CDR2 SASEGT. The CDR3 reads CASTDSYSGTEQYF. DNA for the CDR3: TGTGCCAGCACCGACTCATATAGTGGGACCGAGCAGTACTTC.

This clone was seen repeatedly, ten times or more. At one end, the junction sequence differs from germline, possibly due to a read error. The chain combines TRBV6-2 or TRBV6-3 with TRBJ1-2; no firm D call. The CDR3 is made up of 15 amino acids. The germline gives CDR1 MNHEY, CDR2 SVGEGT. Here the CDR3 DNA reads TGTGCCGGCAGTTACTCGATGTCCAGATGGGGTGGCTACACCTTC. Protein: CAGSYSMSRWGGYTF.

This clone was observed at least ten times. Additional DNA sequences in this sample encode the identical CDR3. In nucleotides, the CDR3 is TGTGCCAGCAGTTATTCTATGAGGGTGAGAGCGGCCAAAAACATTCAGTACTTC. Residues: CASSYSMRVRAAKNIQYF. This sequence joins TRBV6-2 or TRBV6-3 and TRBJ2-4, with a possible D match to TRBD2 (5 bases). This CDR3 spans 18 amino acids. Between the trimmed V and J ends, which lost 3 bases and 1 base, there was a span of 19 bases. The germline CDR1 and CDR2 sequences are MNHEY and SVGEGT.

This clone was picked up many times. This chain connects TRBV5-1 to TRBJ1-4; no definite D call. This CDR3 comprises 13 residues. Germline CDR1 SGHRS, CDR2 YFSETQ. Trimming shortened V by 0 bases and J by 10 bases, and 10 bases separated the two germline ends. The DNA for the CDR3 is TGCGCCAGCAGCTTGGGAGGACTCTCAAAACTGTTTTTT. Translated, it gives CASSLGGLSKLFF.

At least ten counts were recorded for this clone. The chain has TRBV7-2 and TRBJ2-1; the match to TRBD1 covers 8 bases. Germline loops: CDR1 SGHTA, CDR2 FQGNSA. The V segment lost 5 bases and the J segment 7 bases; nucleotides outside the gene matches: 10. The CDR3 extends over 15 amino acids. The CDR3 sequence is CASSLEGQVLNEQFF. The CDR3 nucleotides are TGTGCCAGCAGCCTAGAGGGACAGGTACTAAATGAGCAGTTCTTC.

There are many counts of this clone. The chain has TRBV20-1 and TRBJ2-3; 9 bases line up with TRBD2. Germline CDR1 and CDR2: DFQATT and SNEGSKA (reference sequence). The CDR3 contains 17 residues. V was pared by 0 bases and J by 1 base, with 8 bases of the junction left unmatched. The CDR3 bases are TGCAGTGCTAGAGATCTAACGGGCGGGAGGGGCACAGATACGCAGTATTTT. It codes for CSARDLTGGRGTDTQYF.

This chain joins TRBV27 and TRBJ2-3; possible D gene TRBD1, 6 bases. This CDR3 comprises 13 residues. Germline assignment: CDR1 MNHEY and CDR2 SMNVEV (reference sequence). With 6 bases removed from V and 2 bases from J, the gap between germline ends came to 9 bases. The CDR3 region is CASSGTYTDTQYF. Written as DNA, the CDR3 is TGTGCCAGCAGCGGGACATACACAGATACGCAGTATTTT.

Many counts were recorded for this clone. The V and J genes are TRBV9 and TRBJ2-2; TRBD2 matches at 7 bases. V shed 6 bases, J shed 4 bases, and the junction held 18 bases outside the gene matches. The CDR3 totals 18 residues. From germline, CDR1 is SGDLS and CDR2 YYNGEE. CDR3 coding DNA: TGTGCCAGCACTCCCGGGACTACTGTTTTTCTGTCCACCGGGGAGCTGTTTTTT. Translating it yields CASTPGTTVFLSTGELFF.

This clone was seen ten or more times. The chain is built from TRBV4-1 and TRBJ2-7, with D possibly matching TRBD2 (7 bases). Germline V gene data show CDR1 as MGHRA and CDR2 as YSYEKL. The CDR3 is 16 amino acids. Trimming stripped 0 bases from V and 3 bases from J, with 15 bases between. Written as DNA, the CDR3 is TGCGCCAGCAGCCAAGATGACGTCGGGGGGCTCTACGAGCAGTACTTC. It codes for CASSQDDVGGLYEQYF.